This entry lists 22 T cell receptor beta chains sequenced from one sample in a study of T cell repertoires in cytomegalovirus infection. TCRdb re-analysed the reads in MiXCR, keeping a single row per CDR3 protein. The sample has approximately 500,000 distinct CDR3 sequences, about 15% seen once; the top ten hold about 24%. The sequenced sample was CD8+ T cells from PBMCs. These receptors were taken from a human donor in good health (CMV status not recorded). Some clones in this sample may be carry-over from other donors' samples.

There are a few counts of this clonotype. The chain is built from TRBV5-1 and TRBJ2-7; D is perhaps TRBD2 (6 bases). The germline CDR1 and CDR2 sequences are SGHRS and YFSETQ. The CDR3 totals 18 residues. The V end lost 3 bases, the J end lost 0 bases, and 22 bases lay between the germline ends. In DNA, the CDR3 is TGCGCCAGCAGCTCGGGAACGGCGGAGGGGTTGGACTCCTACGAGCAGTACTTC. Translating gives CASSSGTAEGLDSYEQYF.

This chain connects TRBV11-3 to TRBJ2-2; D might be TRBD1 (6 bases). Trimming removed 0 bases from V and 5 bases from J, with 10 bases in between. The CDR3 is 15 amino acids. The germline gives CDR1 SGHNT, CDR2 YENEEA. The CDR3 region has the DNA TGTGCCAGCAGCTTAGACGGGACAACGACCGGGGAGCTGTTTTTT. This codes for CASSLDGTTTGELFF.

The chain recombines TRBV24-1 with TRBJ2-2, with 8 bases lining up with TRBD2. The CDR3 covers 16 residues. CDR1 and CDR2 (germline): KGHDR, SFDVKD. J lost 7 bases, V lost 4 bases, and 10 bases had no gene match. This CDR3 is CATSESSGRRVGELFF. The CDR3 nucleotides read TGTGCCACCAGTGAGTCCAGCGGGAGAAGGGTCGGGGAGCTGTTTTTT.

The rearrangement uses TRBV4-1 and TRBJ2-6; TRBD2 matches 9 bases. The CDR3 is made up of 19 amino acids. Germline-derived CDR1 and CDR2 are MGHRA and YSYEKL. Germline trimming cut 0 bases from V and 0 bases from J; bases unmatched to any gene: 6. The CDR3, as DNA: TGCGCCAGCAGCCAAGATGTGAGCGGGGGGTACTCTGGGGCCAACGTCCTGACTTTC. Protein product: CASSQDVSGGYSGANVLTF.

The rearrangement links TRBV2 to TRBJ2-3, with D perhaps TRBD2 (6 bases). Germline V gene data show CDR1 as SNHLY and CDR2 as FYNNEI. The CDR3 length is 14 residues. V was trimmed by 6 bases and J by 6 bases, leaving 16 bases between them. The CDR3 loop reads CASRSRGLADTQYF. The DNA for the CDR3 is TGTGCCAGCAGGTCGCGGGGTCTCGCTGATACGCAGTATTTT.

This chain connects TRBV11-2 to TRBJ2-3; TRBD2 is a possible D gene (7 bases). CDR1 and CDR2 from the germline V gene are SGHAT and FQNNGV. Trimming pared 0 bases from V and 0 bases from J, leaving 19 bases between. This CDR3 is built from 19 residues. Here the CDR3 reads CASSLDLPWAGASTDTQYF. CDR3 coding DNA: TGTGCCAGCAGCTTAGATCTCCCCTGGGCGGGGGCCAGCACAGATACGCAGTATTTT. Drawing the rest from reference TRBV11-2 and TRBJ2-3, the complete variable domain is EAGVAQSPRYKIIEKRQSVAFWCNPISGHATLYWYQQILGQGPKLLIQFQNNGVVDDSQLPKDRFSAERLKGVDSTLKIQPAKLEDSAVYLCASSLDLPWAGASTDTQYFGPGTRLTVL.

This clonotype was seen repeatedly, ten times or more. The rearrangement links TRBV7-9 to TRBJ2-1; TRBD1 matches 9 bases. There are 14 residues in the CDR3. Per germline, CDR1 SEHNR and CDR2 FQNEAQ (reference sequence). V was pared by 8 bases and J by 5 bases, with 7 bases of the junction left unmatched. CDR3 residues: CASRSDRGDNEQFF. As DNA, the CDR3 is TGTGCCAGCCGATCGGACAGGGGAGACAATGAGCAGTTCTTC.

Details on this clonotype: The conserved closing phenylalanine or tryptophan is absent in this CDR3, likely reflecting a read error. The chain uses TRBV7-8 and TRBJ2-5; 12 positions agree with TRBD2. Unmatched junction bases numbered 15, after V lost 5 bases and J lost 5 bases. Germline CDR1 SGHVS, CDR2 FQNEAQ. The CDR3 has 18 residues. In nucleotides, the CDR3 is TGTGCCAGCAGCCCTAGACTAGCGGGAGTAGAAGCTAACGAGACCCAGTACTTA. Translated: CASSPRLAGVEANETQYL.

The V gene is TRBV18, the J gene TRBJ2-7; D is unclear. There are 12 residues in the CDR3. Germline CDR1 is KGHSH and CDR2 is LQKENI. Deletions cut 2 bases from V and 3 bases from J, with 5 bases between. CDR3 loop: CASSPAVYEQYF. CDR3 DNA: TGTGCCAGCTCACCAGCGGTCTACGAGCAGTACTTC.

This clonotype was picked up many times. The rearrangement uses TRBV24-1 and TRBJ2-4; 7 bases agree with TRBD1. The CDR3 runs to 17 residues. In germline, CDR1 is KGHDR, CDR2 SFDVKD. With 2 bases clipped from V and 3 bases from J, the junction kept 9 bases outside the gene matches. CDR3 region: CATSDSTGDRGKNIQYF. CDR3 nucleotides: TGTGCCACCAGTGATTCAACAGGGGATCGGGGCAAAAACATTCAGTACTTC.

This clonotype was picked up many times. This chain connects TRBV6-1 to TRBJ2-7; the D gene is possibly TRBD2 (6 bases). The germline gives CDR1 MNHNS, CDR2 SASEGT. Trimming removed 1 base at V and 2 bases at J, with 12 bases between. This CDR3 spans 15 amino acids. For the CDR3, the DNA is TGTGCCAGCAGTGAAGTATACGGGACTGCCTACGAGCAGTACTTC. Translation: CASSEVYGTAYEQYF.

This chain links TRBV19 with TRBJ1-2; D not certain. CDR1 and CDR2 from the germline V gene are LNHDA and SQIVND (reference sequence). Trimming cost V 3 bases and J 5 bases, with 16 bases left between them. This CDR3 is 15 amino acids long. Here the CDR3 DNA reads TGTGCCAGTAGTATCAGGACCGAAAGAAGGTATGGCTACACCTTC. Residues: CASSIRTERRYGYTF.

This clonotype turned up a few times. This chain connects TRBV15 to TRBJ2-5, with D possibly being TRBD1 (6 bases). Germline loops: CDR1 LNHNV, CDR2 YYDKDF (reference sequence). The CDR3 is 14 residues long. Trimming removed 5 bases at V and 1 base at J, with 11 bases between. CDR3 amino acids: CATSPPGVQETQYF. DNA for the CDR3: TGTGCCACCAGCCCTCCAGGGGTCCAAGAGACCCAGTACTTC.

This clonotype was found many times. V gene TRBV27 combines with J gene TRBJ1-2; possibly TRBD1 for D (6 bases). There are 14 residues in the CDR3. Germline V gene sequence: CDR1 MNHEY, CDR2 SMNVEV (reference sequence). Trimming took off 3 bases at V and 7 bases at J, with 15 bases between the two ends. CDR3 sequence reads: CASSFKQGWVGYTF. Written as DNA, the CDR3 is TGTGCCAGCAGTTTCAAACAGGGTTGGGTTGGCTACACCTTC.

This clonotype was seen at least ten times. CDR3 sequence (DNA): TGTGCCAGCAGCTTGCAGGCTGGGAACACTGAAGCTTTCTTT. Protein sequence: CASSLQAGNTEAFF. The rearrangement joins TRBV5-4 to TRBJ1-1; the D is unclear. CDR3 size: 14 residues. V was clipped by 1 base and J by 1 base, with 8 bases between them. Germline V gene lookup returns CDR1 SGHNT and CDR2 YYREEE (reference sequence).

The genes are TRBV20-1 and TRBJ1-1; no reliable D call. Trimming removed 3 bases at V and 3 bases at J, with 17 bases between. This CDR3 comprises 15 residues. The germline CDR1 and CDR2 sequences are DFQATT and SNEGSKA (reference sequence). CDR3 nucleotides: TGCAGTGCTAGTCCCTTTAGGCTAGACGACACTGAAGCTTTCTTT. The encoded protein is CSASPFRLDDTEAFF.

This chain links TRBV9 with TRBJ2-1; tentative D call: TRBD1 (6 bases). The V end lost 3 bases, the J end lost 1 base, and 11 bases lay between the germline ends. The CDR3 length is 15 residues. Looked up from germline, CDR1 is SGDLS and CDR2 is YYNGEE. The CDR3 loop reads CASSAPGHSYNEQFF. The DNA for the CDR3 is TGTGCCAGCAGCGCTCCGGGACATTCCTACAATGAGCAGTTCTTC.

The rearrangement links TRBV14 to TRBJ1-2; 7 bases agree with TRBD1. From germline, CDR1 is SGHDN and CDR2 FVKESK. The CDR3 spans 15 residues. Trimming took 4 bases from V and 7 from J; bases not matched to a gene: 12. The CDR3 spells CASSPRGQSRVGYTF. The CDR3 nucleotides read TGTGCCAGCAGCCCGAGGGGACAGTCTAGGGTTGGCTACACCTTC.

Remarks on this clonotype: Being one base from a much bigger clone, this may be a read error. J is TRBJ2-3 and V is TRBV6-1, with no clear D. The V end was cut by 6 bases, the J end by 4 bases, with 2 bases between. The CDR3 has 10 residues. Germline-derived CDR1 and CDR2 are MNHNS and SASEGT. This chain's CDR3 is CASRSDTQYF. CDR3 in DNA: TGTGCCAGCAGGTCAGATACGCAGTATTTT.

This clonotype was detected a few times. This sequence joins TRBV6-1 and TRBJ1-2; no clear D. The V end was cut by 5 bases, the J end by 5 bases, with 18 bases between. Germline V CDR1 and CDR2: MNHNS, SASEGT. CDR3 length: 15 amino acids. CDR3 nucleotides: TGTGCCAGCAGTCCTTTAGGGAGAGCCATGTATGGCTACACCTTC. The encoded protein is CASSPLGRAMYGYTF.

This clonotype has more than one count but fewer than ten. This chain connects TRBV27 to TRBJ2-1; D unclear. Between the trimmed V and J ends, which lost 6 bases and 9 bases, there was a span of 12 bases. Germline CDR1 is MNHEY and CDR2 is SMNVEV (reference sequence). The CDR3 length is 12 residues. The CDR3 DNA is TGTGCCAGCAGGGGCGACCACGTTGAGCAGTTCTTC. It specifies CASRGDHVEQFF.

The rearrangement joins TRBV3-1 to TRBJ2-7, with TRBD2 matching over 10 bases. CDR1 and CDR2 (germline): LGHDT, YNNKEL (reference sequence). The CDR3 extends over 15 amino acids. V shed 10 bases and J 2 bases; nucleotides not matched to a gene: 11. CDR3 bases: TGTGCCACCTGGGGAACTAGCGGGACGACCTACGAGCAGTACTTC. Translation: CATWGTSGTTYEQYF.